The present T cell receptor beta chain was sequenced within a study of blood T cell repertoires in COVID-19. Assay: immunoSEQ multiplex PCR; the TCRdb copy retains only in-frame clones and omits some. The sample holds 110,000 to 150,000 clones; roughly 88% are singletons and the top ten take about 9.4%. Only a few counts were recorded for this clone. The CDR3 extends over 12 amino acids. Looked up from germline, CDR1 is LNHDA and CDR2 is SQIVND (reference sequence). V was shortened by 5 bases and J by 11 bases, with 15 bases between the two germline ends. V gene TRBV19 combines with J gene TRBJ1-1, with D unclear. The TCR was taken from a man in his 60s with active or convalescent COVID-19. Sequences were obtained from peripheral blood. The CDR3 reads CASSPRSVPAFF. The DNA for the CDR3 is TGTGCCAGTAGTCCCCGCAGTGTCCCGGCTTTCTTT.